This T cell receptor (beta chain) comes out of a study of control samples from healthy donors and cancer patients. The assay was immunoSEQ multiplex PCR, and TCRdb's table has in-frame clones only and misses some. The table records about 170,000 clones, approximately 86% of them present only once. Sequencing was performed on blood. This TCR derives from a woman aged 25 to 45 in good health.

The CDR3 sequence is CASSLSIGGYGYTF. For the CDR3, the DNA is TGTGCCAGCAGTTTATCGATAGGAGGCTATGGCTACACCTTC. This chain joins TRBV27 and TRBJ1-2; no definite D call. CDR3 length equals 14 residues. Germline V gives CDR1 MNHEY, CDR2 SMNVEV (reference sequence). V was clipped by 0 bases and J by 4 bases, with 9 bases between them.